The T cell receptor beta chain under discussion was sequenced for a study of OX40 agonist ivuxolimab in advanced cancers. Study-wide background: People in dose escalation had one of these cancers: hepatocellular carcinoma, melanoma, renal cell or head and neck cancer. Study-wide results and limits: Specificity for antigen went undetermined in the expanded peripheral T cells. In the 0.1-3.0 mg/kg groups, partial responders showed among the lowest expansion. CD4+ and CD8+ blood T cells expanded clonally by week 6 at 0.1 to 3.0 mg/kg.

Comments on this clone: Its antigen is as yet unknown.

Measured with immunoSEQ multiplex PCR; TCRdb has only the in-frame clones, and not every one. Of some 75,000 clones listed, around 87% are singletons. In germline, CDR1 is SSHAT, CDR2 FNYEAQ (reference sequence). The CDR3 contains 18 residues. Trimming pared 2 bases from V and 5 bases from J, leaving 21 bases between. This sequence joins TRBV7-7 and TRBJ2-2; a possible D gene is TRBD2 (5 bases). The source of this sequence is an adult with an advanced solid tumor such as melanoma, head and neck, liver or kidney cancer. Sequenced material: CD4+ or CD8+ T cells sorted from blood, taken in a trial of the OX40 agonist ivuxolimab. This chain's CDR3 is CASSLTSLAREKTGELFF. The CDR3 region has the DNA TGTGCCAGCAGCTTAACTTCCCTGGCGAGGGAGAAAACCGGGGAGCTGTTTTTT.